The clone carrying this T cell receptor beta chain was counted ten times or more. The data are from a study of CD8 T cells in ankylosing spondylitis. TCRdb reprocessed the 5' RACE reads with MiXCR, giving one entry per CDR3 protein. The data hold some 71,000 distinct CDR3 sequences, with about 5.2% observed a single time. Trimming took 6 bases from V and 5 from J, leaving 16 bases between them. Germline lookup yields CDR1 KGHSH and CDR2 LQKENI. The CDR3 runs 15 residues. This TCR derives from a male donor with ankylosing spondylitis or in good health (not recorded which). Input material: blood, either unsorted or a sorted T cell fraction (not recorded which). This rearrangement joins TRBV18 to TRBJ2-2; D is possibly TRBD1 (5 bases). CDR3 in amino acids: CASSPMGPRTGELFF. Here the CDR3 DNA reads TGTGCCAGCTCCCCTATGGGGCCGAGAACCGGGGAGCTGTTTTTT.